The present T cell receptor (beta chain) was sequenced within a study of graft-versus-host responses after intestinal transplantation. Study details: Anti-thymocyte globulin induction preceded about 3 years of tacrolimus and steroid maintenance in all recipients.

Regarding this clone: The target antigen is unknown.

Sequencing used immunoSEQ multiplex PCR; TCRdb keeps in-frame clones, though not all of them. This table holds 25,000 or so clones, 90% to 95% found once. Study-level points and caveats: The authors found GvH clones in recipient marrow, some appearing first in ileum or blood. Individuals carrying graft-donor T cell macrochimerism showed high graft-versus-host to host-versus-graft clonal ratios in allografts. Early post-transplant HvG declines were associated with peak circulating GvH clone levels.

Germline V gene sequence: CDR1 SEHNR, CDR2 FQNEAQ (reference sequence). There are 12 residues in the CDR3. V was pared by 11 bases and J by 5 bases, with 7 bases of the junction left unmatched. The specimen was PBMCs, collected 39 to 40 days after intestinal transplant. The receptor was isolated from a human patient who received an intestinal transplant, so some T cells may come from the graft donor. This sequence joins TRBV7-9 and TRBJ2-3; 7 bases line up with TRBD1. In DNA form, the CDR3 reads TGTGCCTTGCGACAGGGCGTAGATACGCAGTATTTT. It specifies CALRQGVDTQYF.